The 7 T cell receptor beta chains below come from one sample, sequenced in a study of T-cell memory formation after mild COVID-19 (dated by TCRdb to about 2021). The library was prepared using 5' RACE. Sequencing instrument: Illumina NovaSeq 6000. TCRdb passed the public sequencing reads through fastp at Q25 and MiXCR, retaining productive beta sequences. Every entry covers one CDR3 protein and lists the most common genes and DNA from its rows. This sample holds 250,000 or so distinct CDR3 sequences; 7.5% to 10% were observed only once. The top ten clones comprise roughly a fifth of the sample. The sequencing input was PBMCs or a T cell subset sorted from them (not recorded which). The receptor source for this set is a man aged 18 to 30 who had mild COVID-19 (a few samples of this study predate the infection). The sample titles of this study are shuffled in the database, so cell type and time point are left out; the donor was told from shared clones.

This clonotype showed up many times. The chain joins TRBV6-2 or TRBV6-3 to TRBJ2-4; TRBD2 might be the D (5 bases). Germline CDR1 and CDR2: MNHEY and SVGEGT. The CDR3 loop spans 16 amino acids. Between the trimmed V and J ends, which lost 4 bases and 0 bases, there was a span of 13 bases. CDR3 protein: CASSSWTVLAKNIQYF. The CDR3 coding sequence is TGTGCCAGCAGTTCCTGGACTGTACTAGCCAAAAACATTCAGTACTTC.

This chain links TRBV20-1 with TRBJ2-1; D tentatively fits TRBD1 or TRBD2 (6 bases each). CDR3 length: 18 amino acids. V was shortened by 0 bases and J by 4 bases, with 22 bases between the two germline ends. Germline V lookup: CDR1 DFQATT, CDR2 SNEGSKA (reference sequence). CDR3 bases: TGCAGTGCTAGAGACGCCTTTTCGACTCGGGGGCTTTACAATGAGCAGTTCTTC. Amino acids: CSARDAFSTRGLYNEQFF.

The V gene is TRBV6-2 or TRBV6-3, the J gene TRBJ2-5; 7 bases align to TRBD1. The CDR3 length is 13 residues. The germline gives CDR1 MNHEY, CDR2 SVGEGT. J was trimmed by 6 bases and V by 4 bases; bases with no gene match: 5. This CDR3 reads CASSSQGWKTQYF. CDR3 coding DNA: TGTGCCAGCAGTTCACAGGGGTGGAAGACCCAGTACTTC.

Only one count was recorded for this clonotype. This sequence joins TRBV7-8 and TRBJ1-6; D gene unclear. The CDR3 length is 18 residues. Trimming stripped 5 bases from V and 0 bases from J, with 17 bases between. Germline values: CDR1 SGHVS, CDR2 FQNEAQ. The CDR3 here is CASSVPLQESSYNSPLHF. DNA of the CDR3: TGTGCCAGCAGCGTCCCCCTTCAGGAAAGCTCCTATAATTCACCCCTCCACTTT.

The CDR3 sequence is CATNIGTDYGYTF. In nucleotides, the CDR3 is TGTGCCACCAACATCGGGACAGACTATGGCTACACCTTC. This chain connects TRBV6-1 to TRBJ1-2, with 7 bases identical to TRBD1. Per the germline V gene, CDR1 is MNHNS and CDR2 is SASEGT. The junction had 8 bases not matched to a gene; V was cut back by 10 bases and J by 3 bases. This CDR3 region has 13 residues.

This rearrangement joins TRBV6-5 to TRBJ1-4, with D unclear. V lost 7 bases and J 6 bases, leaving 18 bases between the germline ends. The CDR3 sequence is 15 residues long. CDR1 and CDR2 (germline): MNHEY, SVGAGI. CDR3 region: CASTGYGRGDEKLFF. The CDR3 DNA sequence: TGTGCCAGCACCGGTTACGGTCGGGGAGATGAAAAACTGTTTTTT.

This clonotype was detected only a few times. The CDR3 DNA follows: TGTGCCAGCACTAATGAAGGACAGGCCTTGAGGAAGACCCAGTACTTC. Translation gives CASTNEGQALRKTQYF. The V gene is TRBV6-4, the J gene TRBJ2-5, with 7 bases that match TRBD1. Trimming cost V 7 bases and J 6 bases; bases outside gene matches: 17. The V gene's germline CDR1 is MRHNA and CDR2 SNTAGT. This CDR3 is 16 amino acids long.